The next 21 T cell receptor beta chains were all read from a single sample in a study of T cell responses to AZD1222 COVID-19 vaccine. The data were produced by immunoSEQ multiplex PCR, yet TCRdb's version contains in-frame clones alone and is incomplete. The sample includes 150,000 to 200,000 clones, around 92% of them seen just once. The material sequenced was peripheral blood, taken 28 days after the second AZD1222 dose. The receptor set was obtained from an adult who received the AZD1222 COVID-19 vaccine.

By its share, this clone is medium-sized. V gene TRBV6-2 or TRBV6-3 combines with J gene TRBJ2-2, with 8 nucleotides matching TRBD1. CDR1 MNHEY and CDR2 SVGEGT come from the germline V gene. The length of the CDR3 is 18 residues. The ends lost 4 bases at V and 2 bases at J; junction bases unmatched: 12. Here the CDR3 reads CASSSQHRDRTNTGELFF. In nucleotides, the CDR3 is TGTGCCAGCAGTTCCCAACACCGGGACAGGACCAACACCGGGGAGCTGTTTTTT.

The rearrangement joins TRBV27 to TRBJ1-2; 7 nucleotides match TRBD1. V trimming: 5 bases; J trimming: 0 bases; junction bases outside the gene matches: 9. Germline V gene sequence: CDR1 MNHEY, CDR2 SMNVEV (reference sequence). CDR3 size: 16 residues. CDR3 nucleotides: TGTGCCAGCAGTACATACCAACAGGGGACTAACTATGGCTACACCTTC. The encoded protein is CASSTYQQGTNYGYTF.

This chain uses TRBV28 with TRBJ2-5; D is possibly TRBD1 (6 bases). Germline CDR1 reads MDHEN; CDR2 reads SYDVKM. With 7 bases removed from V and 4 bases from J, the gap between germline ends came to 16 bases. This CDR3 has 14 amino acids. The CDR3 loop is CASNRALLVETQYF. The CDR3 nucleotides read TGTGCCAGCAACAGGGCCCTCTTGGTAGAGACCCAGTACTTC.

The rearrangement uses TRBV7-2 and TRBJ1-6, with D possibly TRBD1 on 6 matching bases. The CDR3 extends over 15 amino acids. Germline V CDR1 and CDR2: SGHTA, FQGNSA. Deletions cut 5 bases from V and 7 bases from J, with 15 bases between. CDR3 protein: CASSPRTADNSPLHF. CDR3 coding DNA: TGTGCCAGCAGCCCCCGGACAGCGGACAATTCACCCCTCCACTTT.

The CDR3: CASSWSQGDHTEAFF. The CDR3 DNA reads TGCGCCAGCAGCTGGAGTCAGGGTGACCACACTGAAGCTTTCTTT. V and J are TRBV5-1 and TRBJ1-1, with TRBD1 as a possible D gene (5 bases). The CDR3 is 15 residues long. The V end lost 3 bases, the J end lost 3 bases, and 15 bases lay between the germline ends. Germline values: CDR1 SGHRS, CDR2 YFSETQ.

This clone was counted between two and nine times. The J gene is TRBJ1-6, the V gene TRBV12-5, with 10 bases matching TRBD1. This CDR3 spans 14 amino acids. Germline CDR1 reads LGHNT; CDR2 reads FRNRAP. Losses at the gene ends were 3 bases for V and 10 bases for J; bases not matched to a gene: 3. CDR3 sequence (DNA): TGTGCTAGTGGTTTCGACAGGGGGCGGTCACCCCTCCACTTT. Translation: CASGFDRGRSPLHF. Based on the CDR3 plus reference TRBV12-5 and TRBJ1-6, the full variable domain is DARVTQTPRHKVTEMGQEVTMRCQPILGHNTVFWYRQTMMQGLELLAYFRNRAPLDDSGMPKDRFSAEMPDATLATLKIQPSEPRDSAVYFCASGFDRGRSPLHFGNGTRLTVT.

V gene TRBV2 combines with J gene TRBJ1-6, with 8 bases lining up with TRBD1. This CDR3 region has 12 residues. Germline V gene sequence: CDR1 SNHLY, CDR2 FYNNEI. V shed 1 base and J 14 bases; nucleotides not matched to a gene: 1. The CDR3 reads CASSEGQGTLHF. Here the CDR3 DNA reads TGTGCCAGCAGTGAAGGACAGGGGACCCTCCACTTT.

This clone came up a few times. This chain joins TRBV20-1 and TRBJ2-7; D ambiguous. This CDR3 is built from 10 residues. V gave up 0 bases and J gave up 7 bases, with 4 bases separating them. Germline values: CDR1 DFQATT, CDR2 SNEGSKA (reference sequence). CDR3 loop: CSAREVEQYF. The DNA for the CDR3 is TGCAGTGCTAGAGAGGTGGAGCAGTACTTC.

The V call is TRBV11-3, the J call TRBJ2-5; weak D call: TRBD1 (5 bases). This CDR3 has 15 residues. In germline, CDR1 is SGHNT, CDR2 YENEEA. The V end lost 1 base, the J end lost 0 bases, and 9 bases lay between the germline ends. CDR3 sequence reads: CASSLGTRDQETQYF. CDR3 sequence (DNA): TGTGCCAGCAGCTTAGGGACCAGGGACCAAGAGACCCAGTACTTC.

V gene TRBV11-2 combines with J gene TRBJ1-1, with a weak D call TRBD1 (5 bases). This CDR3 has 13 amino acids. Between the trimmed V and J ends, which lost 0 bases and 5 bases, there was a span of 7 bases. Germline loops: CDR1 SGHAT, CDR2 FQNNGV. The CDR3 is CASSLDRQTEAFF. The CDR3 DNA is TGTGCCAGCAGCTTAGACCGACAGACTGAAGCTTTCTTT.

V usage is TRBV5-1 and J usage is TRBJ2-7; 14 bases line up with TRBD2. There are 16 residues in the CDR3. The germline gives CDR1 SGHRS, CDR2 YFSETQ. The junction had 4 bases not matched to a gene; V was cut back by 3 bases and J by 2 bases. CDR3 residues: CASSYGTSGGTYEQYF. The CDR3 bases are TGCGCCAGCAGCTACGGGACTAGCGGGGGAACCTACGAGCAGTACTTC. The full variable domain, rest sourced from reference TRBV5-1 and TRBJ2-7, is KAGVTQTPRYLIKTRGQQVTLSCSPISGHRSVSWYQQTPGQGLQFLFEYFSETQRNKGNFPGRFSGRQFSNSRSEMNVSTLELGDSALYLCASSYGTSGGTYEQYFGPGTRLTVT.

This clone has just one count. The V gene is TRBV4-3, the J gene TRBJ2-7; no definite D call. Per the germline V gene, CDR1 is LGHNA and CDR2 is YSLEER. The CDR3 extends over 14 amino acids. Trimming left V 0 bases short and J 2 bases short, with 8 bases between. DNA for the CDR3: TGCGCCAGCAGCCAAGAAATTGGGGCCTACGAGCAGTACTTC. Translated, it gives CASSQEIGAYEQYF.

This chain links TRBV27 with TRBJ1-6; D remains ambiguous. The length of the CDR3 is 15 residues. V gave up 5 bases and J gave up 10 bases, with 18 bases separating them. The germline V gene encodes CDR1 MNHEY and CDR2 SMNVEV (reference sequence). The CDR3 protein is CASSPLGWLGSPLHF. The CDR3 DNA reads TGTGCCAGCAGTCCCCTGGGCTGGCTAGGGTCACCCCTCCACTTT.

The V call is TRBV4-2, the J call TRBJ2-3; the D is unclear. Germline V gene data show CDR1 as LGHNA and CDR2 as YNFKEQ. There are 15 residues in the CDR3. V lost 0 bases and J lost 2, with 9 bases in between. DNA of the CDR3: TGTGCCAGCAGCCAAGATCTCGAGAACACAGATACGCAGTATTTT. It is translated as CASSQDLENTDTQYF.

Regarding this clone: One junction end disagrees with the germline gene, perhaps due to a read error. The rearrangement links TRBV28 to TRBJ2-5, with 8 positions matching TRBD2. CDR3 length equals 15 residues. Germline CDR1 MDHEN, CDR2 SYDVKM. Written as DNA, the CDR3 is TGTGCCAGCAGTTTGGGACTAGGCAACCACGAGACCCAGTACTTC. Encoded protein: CASSLGLGNHETQYF.

The CDR3 region has the DNA TGTGCCTGGACGGCGGGGGTGGGGGATACGCAGTATTTT. Translation gives CAWTAGVGDTQYF. The chain has TRBV30 and TRBJ2-3; 7 nucleotides match TRBD2. The CDR3 spans 13 residues. The J segment lost 6 bases and the V segment lost 4 bases, leaving 7 bases of the junction unmatched. The germline gives CDR1 GTSNPN, CDR2 SVGIG (reference sequence). The complete variable domain, with remaining parts taken from reference TRBV30 and TRBJ2-3, reads SQTIHQWPATLVQPVGSPLSLECTVEGTSNPNLYWYRQAAGRGLQLLFYSVGIGQISSEVPQNLSASRPQDRQFILSSKKLLLSDSGFYLCAWTAGVGDTQYFGPGTRLTVL.

The chain combines TRBV6-5 with TRBJ1-3, with D uncertain. Trimming shortened V by 7 bases and J by 4 bases, and 8 bases separated the two germline ends. The V gene's germline CDR1 is MNHEY and CDR2 SVGAGI. The CDR3 covers 12 residues. The CDR3 spells CASTVSGNTIYF. The CDR3 DNA reads as TGTGCCAGCACCGTGAGCGGAAACACCATATATTTT.

The V call is TRBV7-9, the J call TRBJ1-6; 7 bases align to TRBD1. V dropped 2 bases and J dropped 7; count of bases not matched to a gene: 2. The CDR3 length is 14 residues. Germline-derived CDR1 and CDR2 are SEHNR and FQNEAQ (reference sequence). CDR3 amino acids: CASSLRDSNSPLHF. The DNA of the CDR3 is TGTGCCAGCAGCTTACGGGACAGCAATTCACCCCTCCACTTT.

This clone has just a few counts. This rearrangement joins TRBV4-3 to TRBJ2-1; D may correspond to TRBD1 or TRBD2 (5 bases each). The germline CDR1 and CDR2 sequences are LGHNA and YSLEER. Trimming stripped 0 bases from V and 8 bases from J, with 14 bases between. There are 15 residues in the CDR3. CDR3 sequence: CASSQDGAAVDEQFF. CDR3 nucleotides: TGCGCCAGCAGCCAAGACGGGGCAGCAGTTGATGAGCAGTTCTTC.

This clone was found once. The chain uses TRBV9 and TRBJ2-7, with D possibly matching TRBD1 (5 bases). Trimming removed 3 bases at V and 1 base at J, with 8 bases between. Germline values: CDR1 SGDLS, CDR2 YYNGEE. This CDR3 region has 13 residues. Here the CDR3 DNA reads TGTGCCAGCAGCGCCGACAGTTCCTACGAGCAGTACTTC. Amino acid sequence: CASSADSSYEQYF.

The V and J genes are TRBV11-2 and TRBJ2-1, with D unclear. Germline assignment: CDR1 SGHAT and CDR2 FQNNGV. Trimming left V 5 bases short and J 4 bases short, with 6 bases between. This CDR3 region has 12 residues. The CDR3 region is CASSRLYNEQFF. CDR3 bases: TGTGCCAGCAGCCGCTTATACAATGAGCAGTTCTTC.